The present entry profiles one T cell receptor (beta chain) with its context. At survey level, the immunoSEQ assay was run in its v3.0 version. Produced via immunoSEQ multiplex PCR; TCRdb's table is partial and in-frame only. The sample comprises about 30,000 clones, approximately 87% of which are singletons, and 3.5% to 5% rests with the top ten. These data come from a study of long-term antiretroviral therapy in people with HIV. The material sequenced was unsorted PBMCs, taken 0.5 years after starting antiretroviral therapy. This TCR derives from a young woman with HIV.

The CDR3 spells CASSKGRDRDIRKHDADTQYF. The CDR3 DNA follows: TGTGCCAGCAGCAAAGGAAGGGACAGGGACATCAGAAAGCACGACGCAGATACGCAGTATTTT. The rearrangement uses TRBV21-1 and TRBJ2-3; the table's TRBD1 call for D was not verified on the DNA. TRBV21-1 is described as a pseudogene. The CDR3 is made up of 21 amino acids.